Sequencing of this TCR beta chain was carried out in a study of T-cell reconstitution after alpha-beta-depleted transplantation in children. This clonotype was observed a few times. CDR3 length: 15 residues. Germline V lookup: CDR1 SGDLS, CDR2 YYNGEE. V was clipped by 4 bases and J by 2 bases, with 16 bases between them. The TCRbeta library was prepared with unique molecular identifiers. From the PCR reads, TCRdb called clonotypes with MiXCR, one entry per CDR3 protein. This sample carries a few hundred thousand distinct CDR3 sequences, under 13% of them seen once, and the ten largest clones take 5% to 6.5%.

The sample here was PBMCs from the stem cell graft donor, taken from the stem cell graft. The TCR originated in a human donor who donated a stem cell graft to a child with acute myeloid leukemia. The rearrangement links TRBV9 to TRBJ2-7, with no clear D. The CDR3 loop is CASSIQPGPTYEQYF. The DNA of the CDR3 is TGTGCCAGCAGCATCCAACCGGGCCCAACCTACGAGCAGTACTTC.